The 23 T cell receptor beta chains below all came from one sample that was sequenced in a study of T cells after yellow fever vaccination. MiXCR, applied by TCRdb to the 5' RACE reads, yields one record per CDR3 protein. The repertoire has 150,000 to 200,000 distinct CDR3 sequences, approximately 10% of them found once; the top ten carry less than 40%. The input for sequencing was CD8+ T cells sorted from PBMCs, taken 15 days after the yellow fever booster vaccination. These receptor sequences come from a man in his late teens or twenties who received the YFV17D yellow fever vaccine.

V gene TRBV6-5 combines with J gene TRBJ1-3, with unresolved D. This CDR3 has 16 residues. CDR1 and CDR2 (germline): MNHEY, SVGAGI. Trimming cost V 5 bases and J 8 bases, with 22 bases left between them. The CDR3 loop is CASSGSSAGGIDTIYF. The CDR3 coding sequence is TGTGCCAGCAGTGGTTCATCGGCAGGTGGAATAGACACCATATATTTT.

As to this clonotype: A junction end diverges from the germline sequence, so it may reflect a read error. The V and J genes are TRBV6-2 or TRBV6-3 and TRBJ2-5; weak D call: TRBD1 (6 bases). CDR3 length: 11 residues. Germline V gene lookup returns CDR1 MNHEY and CDR2 SVGEGT. This CDR3 is CASSYGLGADF. The DNA of the CDR3 is TGTGCCAGCAGTTACGGCCTGGGGGCCGACTTC.

For this clonotype: Compared with germline, one end of the junction differs, possibly owing to a read error. This chain's CDR3 is CASSQPVFGELFF. DNA of the CDR3: TGTGCTAGCAGCCAGCCCGTATTCGGGGAGCTGTTTTTT. This chain joins TRBV7-7 and TRBJ2-2, with D uncertain. Per germline, CDR1 SSHAT and CDR2 FNYEAQ (reference sequence). CDR3 length: 13 residues.

This clonotype has more than one count but fewer than ten. The rearrangement joins TRBV25-1 to TRBJ1-1; D unclear. The V end lost 5 bases, the J end lost 0 bases, and 13 bases lay between the germline ends. Germline CDR1 is MGHDK and CDR2 is SYGVNS. The CDR3 extends over 15 amino acids. The DNA of the CDR3 is TGTGCCAGCAGTCCTAGAGGGTTCATGAACACTGAAGCTTTCTTT. This translates into CASSPRGFMNTEAFF.

The chain employs TRBV5-1 and TRBJ1-2, with TRBD1 matching over 7 bases. The CDR3 totals 15 residues. Germline values: CDR1 SGHRS, CDR2 YFSETQ. The V and J ends lost 5 bases and 1 base, in that order; junction bases with no gene match: 8. CDR3 region: CASSSTGTVNYGYTF. DNA for the CDR3: TGCGCCAGCAGTTCAACCGGGACAGTTAACTATGGCTACACCTTC.

V and J are TRBV15 and TRBJ1-1; D ambiguous. V was shortened by 6 bases and J by 4 bases, with 12 bases between the two germline ends. Germline V gene data show CDR1 as LNHNV and CDR2 as YYDKDF (reference sequence). This CDR3 comprises 13 residues. CDR3 in amino acids: CATSPSYSTEAFF. The CDR3 DNA is TGTGCCACCAGTCCAAGTTATTCCACTGAAGCTTTCTTT. The whole variable domain, remainder taken from reference TRBV15 and TRBJ1-1, is DAMVIQNPRYQVTQFGKPVTLSCSQTLNHNVMYWYQQKSSQAPKLLFHYYDKDFNNEADTPDNFQSRRPNTSFCFLDIRSPGLGDTAMYLCATSPSYSTEAFFGQGTRLTVV.

Here the CDR3 reads CASSQITGEDIQYF. The CDR3 coding sequence is TGTGCCAGCAGCCAGATTACGGGGGAGGACATTCAGTACTTC. The genes are TRBV4-2 and TRBJ2-4, with a tentative D call TRBD2 (6 bases). CDR3 length: 14 amino acids. The germline V gene has CDR1 LGHNA and CDR2 YNFKEQ. Trimming removed 3 bases from V and 8 bases from J, with 14 bases in between.

This clonotype has just a few counts. This rearrangement joins TRBV6-2 or TRBV6-3 to TRBJ1-5; TRBD1 is a possible D gene (5 bases). Trimming removed 5 bases at V and 1 base at J, with 9 bases between. CDR1 and CDR2 (germline): MNHEY, SVGEGT. The CDR3 runs to 14 residues. In nucleotides, the CDR3 is TGTGCCAGCAGTGGGGACGACAGCAATCAGCCCCAGCATTTT. It specifies CASSGDDSNQPQHF.

This clonotype has a handful of counts. This chain uses TRBV11-2 with TRBJ1-1; tentative D call: TRBD1 (5 bases). V shed 1 base and J shed 6 bases, with 18 bases lying between them. The germline gives CDR1 SGHAT, CDR2 FQNNGV. This CDR3 contains 16 residues. The CDR3 is CASSLGLGWGVSEAFF. CDR3 sequence (DNA): TGTGCCAGCAGCTTAGGGTTAGGGTGGGGCGTATCTGAAGCTTTCTTT. Drawing the rest from reference TRBV11-2 and TRBJ1-1, the complete variable domain is EAGVAQSPRYKIIEKRQSVAFWCNPISGHATLYWYQQILGQGPKLLIQFQNNGVVDDSQLPKDRFSAERLKGVDSTLKIQPAKLEDSAVYLCASSLGLGWGVSEAFFGQGTRLTVV.

The rearrangement joins TRBV4-1 to TRBJ2-3; D is ambiguous. Germline V gene lookup returns CDR1 MGHRA and CDR2 YSYEKL. The CDR3 contains 14 residues. V dropped 0 bases and J dropped 1 base, with 5 bases sitting between them. CDR3 protein: CASSQDGGTDTQYF. In DNA, the CDR3 is TGCGCCAGCAGCCAAGATGGGGGCACAGATACGCAGTATTTT.

The rearrangement links TRBV14 to TRBJ2-1; D call uncertain. The CDR3 has 12 amino acids. CDR1 is SGHDN, CDR2 FVKESK, per germline. Trimming left V 6 bases short and J 9 bases short, with 12 bases between. The CDR3 loop reads CASSGLLSEQFF. CDR3 in DNA: TGTGCCAGCAGTGGCTTACTCAGTGAGCAGTTCTTC.

This clonotype was seen ten or more times. J is TRBJ1-4 and V is TRBV4-1; 7 bases map to TRBD1. The CDR3 has 14 amino acids. Unmatched junction bases numbered 2, after V lost 4 bases and J lost 3 bases. The germline CDR1 and CDR2 sequences are MGHRA and YSYEKL. The CDR3: CASSPGTANEKLFF. Here the CDR3 DNA reads TGCGCCAGCAGCCCGGGGACAGCTAATGAAAAACTGTTTTTT.

This clonotype was counted between two and nine times. V is TRBV4-1 and J is TRBJ2-2, with 8 bases aligning to TRBD2. This CDR3 spans 15 amino acids. Germline CDR1 is MGHRA and CDR2 is YSYEKL. Trimming took 5 bases from V and 5 from J; bases not matched to a gene: 7. The CDR3 nucleotides read TGCGCCAGCAGCTCCGGGGGGGCCGGGACCGGGGAGCTGTTTTTT. This translates into CASSSGGAGTGELFF.

This clonotype was counted only a few times. The J gene is TRBJ1-1, the V gene TRBV5-1; 7 bases agree with TRBD1. Germline V gene data show CDR1 as SGHRS and CDR2 as YFSETQ. The CDR3 consists of 12 residues. Trimming at V came to 4 bases and at J to 8 bases, leaving 5 bases not matched to a gene. The CDR3 region has the DNA TGCGCCAGCAGCGGGGGACAGACAGAAGCTTTCTTT. Residues: CASSGGQTEAFF.

The V and J genes are TRBV5-1 and TRBJ2-3, with 9 bases fitting TRBD2. CDR1 SGHRS and CDR2 YFSETQ come from the germline V gene. The CDR3 is 16 residues long. With 0 bases clipped from V and 4 bases from J, the junction kept 6 bases outside the gene matches. In nucleotides, the CDR3 is TGCGCCAGCAGCTTGGAGGTGGCGGGGGGGGCAGATACGCAGTATTTT. Translating gives CASSLEVAGGADTQYF.

This chain joins TRBV19 and TRBJ2-5; D gene uncertain. CDR1 LNHDA and CDR2 SQIVND come from the germline V gene (reference sequence). The CDR3 totals 14 residues. V was clipped by 9 bases and J by 4 bases, with 18 bases between them. The CDR3 is CASSLTASSETQYF. Here the CDR3 DNA reads TGTGCCAGCAGTTTAACGGCTTCCTCAGAGACCCAGTACTTC.

V gene TRBV19 combines with J gene TRBJ2-2; D may match TRBD1 or TRBD2 (6 bases each). Looked up from germline, CDR1 is LNHDA and CDR2 is SQIVND (reference sequence). V lost 10 bases to trimming and J lost 6 bases, with 18 bases between them. This CDR3 has 14 amino acids. The CDR3 nucleotides are TGTGCCACATTTCCAGGGGACTTACCCGGGGAGCTGTTTTTT. Translated, it gives CATFPGDLPGELFF.

V usage is TRBV4-1 and J usage is TRBJ1-3; 10 bases match TRBD1. Germline CDR1 reads MGHRA; CDR2 reads YSYEKL. CDR3 size: 15 residues. J lost 3 bases, V lost 6 bases, and 5 bases had no gene match. The CDR3 bases are TGCGCCAGCAGACTTGGGACAGGGGATGGAAACACCATATATTTT. It is translated as CASRLGTGDGNTIYF.

This clonotype was detected a few times. The rearrangement links TRBV7-6 to TRBJ2-4; D unresolved. V lost 0 bases and J lost 8, with 5 bases in between. Germline CDR1 and CDR2: SGHVS and FNYEAQ. CDR3 length equals 12 residues. The chain's CDR3 is CASSLAEDIQYF. The CDR3 nucleotides read TGTGCCAGCAGCTTAGCCGAGGACATTCAGTACTTC.

This clonotype has ten or more counts. This sequence joins TRBV20-1 and TRBJ2-1, with D perhaps matching TRBD1 (5 bases). Trimming stripped 4 bases from V and 4 bases from J, with 14 bases between. Germline CDR1 reads DFQATT; CDR2 reads SNEGSKA (reference sequence). The CDR3 runs to 14 residues. The CDR3 sequence is CSATTGRSYNEQFF. As DNA, the CDR3 is TGCAGTGCTACTACAGGCCGGTCTTACAATGAGCAGTTCTTC.

The V gene is TRBV6-2 or TRBV6-3, the J gene TRBJ1-5; D uncertain. With 0 bases removed from V and 3 bases from J, the gap between germline ends came to 6 bases. This CDR3 has 14 residues. Per germline, CDR1 MNHEY and CDR2 SVGEGT. The CDR3 nucleotides are TGTGCCAGCAGTTACTCGGGGATCAATCAGCCCCAGCATTTT. Protein: CASSYSGINQPQHF.

The rearrangement links TRBV19 to TRBJ1-5, with D possibly TRBD1 on 5 matching bases. The CDR3 totals 14 residues. The germline V gene has CDR1 LNHDA and CDR2 SQIVND (reference sequence). Trimming removed 3 bases from V and 3 bases from J, with 9 bases in between. The DNA for the CDR3 is TGTGCCAGTAGTATCGCAGGGAACAATCAGCCCCAGCATTTT. As protein: CASSIAGNNQPQHF.

This clonotype was observed a handful of times. The V call is TRBV9, the J call TRBJ1-1; weak D call: TRBD1 (5 bases). The CDR3 sequence is 15 residues long. V dropped 0 bases and J dropped 7 bases, with 16 bases sitting between them. Germline-derived CDR1 and CDR2 are SGDLS and YYNGEE. In nucleotides, the CDR3 is TGTGCCAGCAGCGTAGGGGAGGGGACCGGCGATGAAGCTTTCTTT. Amino acids: CASSVGEGTGDEAFF.